These 27 T cell receptor beta chains originate from one sample sequenced in a study of blood T cells in healthy people across ages. Then a second PCR, running roughly 7 to 11 cycles, was carried out with a sample-barcoded 5' primer and a J-beta primer mix. MiXCR, run by TCRdb on the 5' RACE reads, gives a single entry per CDR3 protein. The sample gives hundreds of thousands of distinct CDR3 sequences, roughly 60% of which show up once; approximately 20% is in the top ten. The sample consisted of blood. These receptor sequences come from a man aged 30-40 years in good health.

The sample holds a few counts of this clonotype. The V call is TRBV29-1, the J call TRBJ2-1; 9 bases are shared with TRBD1. The V and J ends lost 7 bases and 6 bases, in that order; junction bases with no gene match: 10. This CDR3 spans 14 amino acids. CDR1 and CDR2 from the germline V gene are SQVTM and ANQGSEA. The CDR3 here is CSARDWTGVNEQFF. In DNA form, the CDR3 reads TGCAGCGCCCGAGACTGGACAGGGGTCAATGAGCAGTTCTTC.

This clonotype was seen a few times. The rearrangement links TRBV20-1 to TRBJ2-5, with unresolved D. V was clipped by 3 bases and J by 4 bases, with 15 bases between them. This CDR3 region has 14 residues. Germline V gene data show CDR1 as DFQATT and CDR2 as SNEGSKA (reference sequence). CDR3 DNA sequence: TGCAGTGCTAGCGACTTCAAGCTAGTAGAGACCCAGTACTTC. As protein: CSASDFKLVETQYF.

V gene TRBV27 combines with J gene TRBJ1-5; no clear D gene. CDR3 size: 17 residues. Germline-derived CDR1 and CDR2 are MNHEY and SMNVEV (reference sequence). With 7 bases removed from V and 0 bases from J, the gap between germline ends came to 19 bases. The CDR3 loop reads CASIGMIWRSSNQPQHF. The CDR3 DNA sequence: TGTGCCAGCATAGGTATGATATGGCGGTCTAGCAATCAGCCCCAGCATTTT.

The chain couples TRBV6-1 to TRBJ2-7; no firm D call. V gave up 1 base and J gave up 3 bases, with 10 bases separating them. The germline V gene has CDR1 MNHNS and CDR2 SASEGT. CDR3 size: 14 residues. Here the CDR3 DNA reads TGTGCCAGCAGTGAAGTCGGGCCTGTCTACGAGCAGTACTTC. This sequence encodes CASSEVGPVYEQYF.

The chain combines TRBV20-1 with TRBJ1-4; 8 bases line up with TRBD1. The V segment lost 5 bases and the J segment 2 bases; nucleotides outside the gene matches: 7. The CDR3 loop spans 15 amino acids. In germline, CDR1 is DFQATT, CDR2 SNEGSKA (reference sequence). Here the CDR3 reads CSALSGQETNEKLFF. The CDR3, as DNA: TGCAGTGCTCTCTCGGGACAGGAGACTAATGAAAAACTGTTTTTT.

This clonotype has a handful of counts. The rearrangement joins TRBV3-1 to TRBJ2-1; D not certain. Looked up from germline, CDR1 is LGHDT and CDR2 is YNNKEL (reference sequence). The CDR3 extends over 13 amino acids. Trimming took 0 bases from V and 12 from J, leaving 12 bases between them. This chain's CDR3 is CASSQDPATWQFF. The CDR3 coding sequence is TGTGCCAGCAGCCAAGATCCCGCGACTTGGCAGTTCTTC.

V usage is TRBV6-5 and J usage is TRBJ1-2; D not certain. Germline CDR1 reads MNHEY; CDR2 reads SVGAGI. This CDR3 spans 13 amino acids. Trimming took off 6 bases at V and 6 bases at J, with 14 bases between the two ends. The CDR3 sequence: CASSETSGDGYTF. CDR3 DNA sequence: TGTGCCAGCAGCGAGACTAGCGGGGATGGCTACACCTTC.

A few counts support this clonotype. The rearrangement joins TRBV6-5 to TRBJ2-1; 9 bases align to TRBD2. V lost 9 bases to trimming and J lost 8 bases; unmatched junction nucleotides: 11. The CDR3 runs to 14 residues. CDR1 MNHEY and CDR2 SVGAGI come from the germline V gene. The CDR3 DNA reads as TGTGCCAGGGGGGCTAGCGGGGCCGCCCATGAGCAGTTCTTC. Its protein is CARGASGAAHEQFF.

V usage is TRBV12-3 or TRBV12-4 and J usage is TRBJ2-5; 8 bases map to TRBD2. There are 16 residues in the CDR3. V was clipped by 8 bases and J by 4 bases; unmatched bases: 15. This chain's CDR3 is CASSTASGRVRETQYF. CDR3 coding DNA: TGTGCCAGCTCAACGGCGAGCGGGAGAGTCCGAGAGACCCAGTACTTC.

The rearrangement links TRBV12-3 or TRBV12-4 to TRBJ1-1; maybe TRBD1 (6 bases). Between the trimmed V and J ends, which lost 7 bases and 10 bases, there was a span of 16 bases. The CDR3 loop spans 12 amino acids. CDR3 amino acids: CASTDPPGAAFF. The CDR3 nucleotides read TGTGCCAGCACTGATCCCCCGGGGGCAGCTTTCTTT.

This clonotype was recorded a few times. The rearrangement links TRBV5-1 to TRBJ2-5, with 10 bases lining up with TRBD1. The J call may be wrong; the DNA end is better matched by TRBJ2-7. The length of the CDR3 is 14 residues. The germline V gene has CDR1 SGHRS and CDR2 YFSETQ. The CDR3: CASSSQRDRGEQYF. The CDR3 DNA reads as TGCGCCAGCAGCTCCCAGAGGGACAGGGGCGAGCAGTACTTC.

The genes are TRBV29-1 and TRBJ2-1; possible D gene TRBD1, 5 bases. This CDR3 region has 15 residues. Germline CDR1 SQVTM, CDR2 ANQGSEA. Trimming left V 0 bases short and J 5 bases short, with 14 bases between. The CDR3 DNA sequence: TGCAGCGTTGAAGAGGTCAGGGCGAATGACAATGAGCAGTTCTTC. This sequence encodes CSVEEVRANDNEQFF.

The chain links TRBV21-1 to TRBJ2-5. TRBV21-1 is a documented pseudogene. The CDR3 has 13 residues. In nucleotides, the CDR3 is TGTGCCAGCCCCTACGGTGTCCAAGAGACCCAGTACTTC. Its translation is CASPYGVQETQYF.

The J gene is TRBJ2-1, the V gene TRBV5-1; 7 bases agree with TRBD2. The J call may be wrong; the DNA end is better matched by TRBJ2-7. Looked up from germline, CDR1 is SGHRS and CDR2 is YFSETQ. This CDR3 comprises 14 residues. The CDR3 DNA follows: TGCGCCAGCACTTGGGGGGGAGGATACAATGAGCAGTACTTC. Translation gives CASTWGGGYNEQYF.

At least ten counts were recorded for this clonotype. This chain connects TRBV7-2 to TRBJ1-2; 8 bases align to TRBD1. V shed 5 bases, J shed 3 bases, and the junction held 5 bases outside the gene matches. CDR3 length: 14 amino acids. Per the germline V gene, CDR1 is SGHTA and CDR2 is FQGNSA. The CDR3 DNA reads TGTGCCAGCAGCGGCACAGGGGGGGACTATGGCTACACCTTC. Amino acids: CASSGTGGDYGYTF.

This clonotype was observed a handful of times. The J gene is TRBJ2-3, the V gene TRBV7-2; possible D gene TRBD2, 6 bases. Germline values: CDR1 SGHTA, CDR2 FQGNSA. The V end lost 1 base, the J end lost 4 bases, and 15 bases lay between the germline ends. The CDR3 consists of 16 residues. The CDR3 coding sequence is TGTGCCAGCAGCTTAGTGTCCGGGAGTTGGTCAGATACGCAGTATTTT. The encoded protein is CASSLVSGSWSDTQYF.

This clonotype was found many times. The chain employs TRBV27 and TRBJ2-7; the D gene could be TRBD1 or TRBD2 (5 bases each). V was trimmed by 6 bases and J by 4 bases, leaving 16 bases between them. Germline V gene data show CDR1 as MNHEY and CDR2 as SMNVEV (reference sequence). The CDR3 is 14 residues long. The CDR3 protein is CASRPGDRRYEQYF. In DNA, the CDR3 is TGTGCCAGCAGGCCCGGGGACCGGCGGTACGAGCAGTACTTC.

The chain has TRBV4-2 and TRBJ2-6; D remains ambiguous. CDR1 is LGHNA, CDR2 YNFKEQ, per germline. Trimming stripped 2 bases from V and 0 bases from J, with 11 bases between. This CDR3 is 17 amino acids long. As DNA, the CDR3 is TGTGCCAGCAGCCAACTCCCTGGCACCTCTGGGGCCAACGTCCTGACTTTC. Amino acids: CASSQLPGTSGANVLTF.

V is TRBV6-2 or TRBV6-3 and J is TRBJ1-2; D gene uncertain. This CDR3 is built from 13 residues. Per the germline V gene, CDR1 is MNHEY and CDR2 is SVGEGT. Trimming left V 7 bases short and J 4 bases short, with 13 bases between. CDR3 nucleotide sequence: TGTGCCAGCACAAACCCAGCTTTCTATGGCTACACCTTC. Encoded protein: CASTNPAFYGYTF.

Of note for this clonotype: The junction and the germline gene differ at one end; a read error may be behind it. The chain is built from TRBV7-9 and TRBJ2-6, with D possibly being TRBD1 or TRBD2 (5 bases each). The CDR3 is made up of 15 amino acids. The germline gives CDR1 SEHNR, CDR2 FQNEAQ (reference sequence). For the CDR3, the DNA is TGTGCCAGCAGCTTATGGGGACGCGAGGCCAACGTCCTGATTTTC. This sequence encodes CASSLWGREANVLIF. Drawing the rest from reference TRBV7-9 and TRBJ2-6, the complete variable domain is DTGVSQNPRHKITKRGQNVTFRCDPISEHNRLYWYRQTLGQGPEFLTYFQNEAQLEKSRLLSDRFSAERPKGSFSTLEIQRTEQGDSAMYLCASSLWGREANVLIFGAGSRLTVL.

The rearrangement joins TRBV5-1 to TRBJ2-4; the D gene is possibly TRBD2 (5 bases). The V end was cut by 4 bases, the J end by 4 bases, with 6 bases between. This CDR3 has 12 residues. Germline values: CDR1 SGHRS, CDR2 YFSETQ. For the CDR3, the DNA is TGCGCCAGCAGCGGAGGAAAAAACATTCAGTACTTC. Encoded protein: CASSGGKNIQYF.

This chain links TRBV4-1 with TRBJ1-5; 10 positions match TRBD1. The CDR3 runs to 15 residues. V was clipped by 1 base and J by 10 bases; unmatched bases: 7. Germline V gene data show CDR1 as MGHRA and CDR2 as YSYEKL. CDR3 protein: CASSQVLGTGVPQHF. CDR3 DNA: TGCGCCAGCAGCCAAGTCCTCGGGACAGGGGTTCCCCAGCATTTT.

This clonotype has a handful of counts. This chain connects TRBV11-1 to TRBJ2-1; 8 bases match TRBD2. CDR3 length: 14 residues. Germline assignment: CDR1 SGHAT and CDR2 FQDESV (reference sequence). The V and J ends lost 2 bases and 9 bases, in that order; junction bases with no gene match: 6. The CDR3 region is CASSLQREWGEQFF. Here the CDR3 DNA reads TGTGCCAGCAGCTTACAGCGGGAGTGGGGTGAGCAGTTCTTC.

This clonotype was recorded only once. The chain combines TRBV11-3 with TRBJ2-5, with unresolved D. In germline, CDR1 is SGHNT, CDR2 YENEEA. Trimming pared 0 bases from V and 5 bases from J, leaving 7 bases between. This CDR3 contains 13 residues. CDR3 sequence (DNA): TGTGCCAGCAGCTTAGATGGCTCGGAGACCCAGTACTTC. Protein: CASSLDGSETQYF.

The V and J genes are TRBV5-1 and TRBJ2-2; possibly TRBD1 for D (5 bases). Germline values: CDR1 SGHRS, CDR2 YFSETQ. CDR3 length equals 15 residues. V was clipped by 3 bases and J by 0 bases, with 9 bases between them. The CDR3 loop is CASSSGIANTGELFF. The CDR3 DNA is TGCGCCAGCAGCTCAGGGATCGCGAACACCGGGGAGCTGTTTTTT.

Here the CDR3 reads CASSSLLGQIAGPYNEQFF. The CDR3 nucleotides are TGTGCCAGCAGCTCTTTATTGGGCCAAATAGCGGGCCCCTACAATGAGCAGTTCTTC. This chain joins TRBV5-6 and TRBJ2-1; TRBD2 matches 7 bases. V was pared by 3 bases and J by 2 bases, with 17 bases of the junction left unmatched. Germline CDR1 reads SGHDT; CDR2 reads YYEEEE. This CDR3 region has 19 residues.

The V call is TRBV7-6, the J call TRBJ2-2; D perhaps matches TRBD1 (5 bases). This CDR3 region has 18 residues. V dropped 0 bases and J dropped 3 bases, with 17 bases sitting between them. Germline V lookup: CDR1 SGHVS, CDR2 FNYEAQ. CDR3 nucleotide sequence: TGTGCCAGCAGCTTAGCGCGGAAGGGGATTTGGGACACCGGGGAGCTGTTTTTT. Translating it yields CASSLARKGIWDTGELFF.